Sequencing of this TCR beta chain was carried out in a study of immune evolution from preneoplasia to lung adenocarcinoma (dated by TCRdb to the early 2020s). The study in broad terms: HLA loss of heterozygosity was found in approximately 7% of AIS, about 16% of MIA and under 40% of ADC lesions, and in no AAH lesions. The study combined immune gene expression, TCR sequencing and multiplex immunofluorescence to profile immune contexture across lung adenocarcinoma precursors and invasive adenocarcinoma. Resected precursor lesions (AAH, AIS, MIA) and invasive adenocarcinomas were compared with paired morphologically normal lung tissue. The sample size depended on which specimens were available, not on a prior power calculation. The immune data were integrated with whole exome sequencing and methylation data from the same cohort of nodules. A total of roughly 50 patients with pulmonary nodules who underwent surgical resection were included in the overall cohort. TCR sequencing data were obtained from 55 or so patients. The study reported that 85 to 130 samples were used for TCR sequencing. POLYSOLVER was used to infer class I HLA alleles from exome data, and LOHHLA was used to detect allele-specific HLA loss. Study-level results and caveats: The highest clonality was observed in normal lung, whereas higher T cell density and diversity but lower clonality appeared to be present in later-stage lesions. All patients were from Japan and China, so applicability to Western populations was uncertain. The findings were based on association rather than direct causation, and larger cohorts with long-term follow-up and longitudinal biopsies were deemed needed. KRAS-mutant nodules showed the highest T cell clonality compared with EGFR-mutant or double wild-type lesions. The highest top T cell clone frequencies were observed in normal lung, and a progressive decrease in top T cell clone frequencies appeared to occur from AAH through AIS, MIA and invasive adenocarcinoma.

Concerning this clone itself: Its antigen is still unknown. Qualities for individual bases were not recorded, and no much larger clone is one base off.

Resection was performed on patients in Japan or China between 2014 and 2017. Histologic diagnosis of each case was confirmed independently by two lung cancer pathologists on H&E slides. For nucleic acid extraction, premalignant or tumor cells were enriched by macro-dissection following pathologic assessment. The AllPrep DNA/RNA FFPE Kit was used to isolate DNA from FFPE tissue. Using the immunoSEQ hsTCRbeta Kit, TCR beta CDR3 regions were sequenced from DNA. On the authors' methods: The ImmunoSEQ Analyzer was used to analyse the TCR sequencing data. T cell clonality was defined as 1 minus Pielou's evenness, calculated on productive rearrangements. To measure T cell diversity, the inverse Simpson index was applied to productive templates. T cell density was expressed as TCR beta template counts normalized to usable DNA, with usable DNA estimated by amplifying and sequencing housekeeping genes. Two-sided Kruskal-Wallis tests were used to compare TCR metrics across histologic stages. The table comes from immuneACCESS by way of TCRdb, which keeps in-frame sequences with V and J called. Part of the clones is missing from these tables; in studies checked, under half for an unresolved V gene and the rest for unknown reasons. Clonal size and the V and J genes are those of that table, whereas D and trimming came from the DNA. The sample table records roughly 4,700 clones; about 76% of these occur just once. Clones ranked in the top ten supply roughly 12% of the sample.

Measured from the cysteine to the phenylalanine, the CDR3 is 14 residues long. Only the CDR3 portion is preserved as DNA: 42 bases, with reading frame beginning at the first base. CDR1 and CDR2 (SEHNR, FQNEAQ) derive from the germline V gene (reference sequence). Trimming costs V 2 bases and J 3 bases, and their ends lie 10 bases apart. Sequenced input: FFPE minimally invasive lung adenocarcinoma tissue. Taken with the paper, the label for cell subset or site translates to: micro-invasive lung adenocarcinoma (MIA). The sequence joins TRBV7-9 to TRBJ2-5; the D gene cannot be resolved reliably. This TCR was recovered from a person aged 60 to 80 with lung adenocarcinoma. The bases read TGTGCCAGCAGCTTATCTGGGGTCAAAGAGACCCAGTACTTC. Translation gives CASSLSGVKETQYF.